The rows below give T cell receptor beta chains drawn from one sample of a study of identical twins. TCRdb fed the 5' RACE reads into MiXCR, producing one record per CDR3 protein. The repertoire holds about 520,000 distinct CDR3 sequences, with roughly a fifth as singletons. This sample also appeared in a second study, on T cells expressing NK-cell markers.

The specimen was CD4+ T cells sorted from blood. All receptors derive from a woman between 18 and 29 years old in good health. The CDR3 runs from the conserved cysteine through the conserved F or W. A D gene is named only where the DNA matches it firmly. Not all rows give a size; the values are once, few, many and, for expanded clones, a class.

D	V	size	J	DNA	CDR3
NA	TRBV5-1	NA	TRBJ1-1	TGCGCCAGCGCCCGACAGACGAACACTGAAGCTTTCTTT	CASARQTNTEAFF
NA	TRBV6-2/TRBV6-3	NA	TRBJ1-1	TGTGCCAGCGGGAGGCACCCTGAAGCTTTCTTT	CASGRHPEAFF
NA	TRBV20-1	few	TRBJ2-5	TGCAGTGCTAGCTCTAGCGTACAAGAGACCCAGTACTTC	CSASSSVQETQYF
NA	TRBV6-2/TRBV6-3	few	TRBJ1-2	TGTGCCAGCAGTCAGGACAGTCGGGACTATGGCTACACCTTC	CASSQDSRDYGYTF
TRBD2	TRBV12-3/TRBV12-4	few	TRBJ2-1	TGTGCCAGCAGTAATTTAGCGGGAGACAGGTACAATGAGCAGTTCTTC	CASSNLAGDRYNEQFF
TRBD1	TRBV12-3/TRBV12-4	many	TRBJ1-1	TGTGCCAGCAGTTTAGACAGGGGATCCACTGAAGCTTTCTTT	CASSLDRGSTEAFF
NA	TRBV7-2	few	TRBJ1-1	TGTGCCAGCAGCTTAGTCGCCGGTGCGGGGAACACTGAAGCTTTCTTT	CASSLVAGAGNTEAFF
TRBD2	TRBV7-9	few	TRBJ2-5	TGTGCCAGCAGCTTAGGGTTAAGCGGGGGATACCAAGAGACCCAGTACTTC	CASSLGLSGGYQETQYF
TRBD2	TRBV20-1	few	TRBJ2-7	TGCAGTGCTAGACGAGACAGAGCGGGGTGGAACGAGCAGTACTTC	CSARRDRAGWNEQYF
TRBD1	TRBV18	NA	TRBJ1-1	TGTGCCAGCTCACCGCAGGGGACAGGGACCACTGGGGCTTTCTTT	CASSPQGTGTTGAFF
NA	TRBV7-2	few	TRBJ2-6	TGTGCCAGCAGCTTAGGGACGGCCAACGTCCTGACTTTC	CASSLGTANVLTF
NA	TRBV3-1	few	TRBJ1-4	TGTGCCAGCAGCTCGGGTATTAATGAAAAACTGTTTTTT	CASSSGINEKLFF
TRBD1	TRBV6-1	NA	TRBJ1-6	TGTGCCAGCAGTGAAGTAGGGACAGCTAATTCACCCCTCCACTTT	CASSEVGTANSPLHF
NA	TRBV10-3	NA	TRBJ2-3	TGTGCCATCAGGGAGTCCCTGGGAGATACGCAGTATTTT	CAIRESLGDTQYF
NA	TRBV7-9	few	TRBJ1-1	TGTGCCAGCAGCTACCTGGGGACCGTTGAAGCTTTCTTT	CASSYLGTVEAFF
TRBD1	TRBV20-1	many	TRBJ1-5	TGCAGTGCTAGAGACGACTCCGGGACAGGGTATGGTCAGCCCCAGCATTTT	CSARDDSGTGYGQPQHF
TRBD2	TRBV7-9	NA	TRBJ2-7	TGTGCCAGCAGCCCGCCCGCGGGGGGCTCCTACGAGCAGTACTTC	CASSPPAGGSYEQYF
TRBD2	TRBV29-1	few	TRBJ2-1	TGCAGCGTTGAGGCTAGCGGGAGATCCGGTGAGCAGTTCTTC	CSVEASGRSGEQFF
NA	TRBV3-1	NA	TRBJ2-7	TGTGCCAGCAGCCCTCAGTGGCGGAGCTCCTACGAGCAGTACTTC	CASSPQWRSSYEQYF
NA	TRBV6-5	few	TRBJ1-3	TGTGCCAGCAGTTATAAGTACTCTGGAAACACCATATATTTT	CASSYKYSGNTIYF
TRBD2	TRBV30	NA	TRBJ2-1	TGTGCCTGGAGTGTACACCTAGCGGCTCCGATCTTC	CAWSVHLAAPIF
NA	TRBV10-3	NA	TRBJ2-7	TGTGCCATCACCATGACTAGCAGGGGCGAGCAGTACTTC	CAITMTSRGEQYF
NA	TRBV10-3	NA	TRBJ1-1	TGTGCCATCAGTGAGTCGAGGGATGACACTGAAGCTTTCTTT	CAISESRDDTEAFF
TRBD2	TRBV11-2	NA	TRBJ2-1	TGTGCCAGCTTACCGGGACCCTGGGAGGGTGAGCAGTTCTTC	CASLPGPWEGEQFF
TRBD1	TRBV6-1	NA	TRBJ2-7	TGTGCCAGCAGTCAAAGACAGGGCTCCTACGAGCAGTACTTC	CASSQRQGSYEQYF
NA	TRBV2	few	TRBJ1-1	TGTGCCAGCAGTGAAGATAAAGCTTTCTTT	CASSEDKAFF
NA	TRBV7-6	few	TRBJ1-2	TGTGCCAGCAGCCCAGACAGCCGACGTGACTATGGCTACACCTTC	CASSPDSRRDYGYTF
NA	TRBV12-3/TRBV12-4	NA	TRBJ1-2	TGTGCCAGCAGCCCTAGAGGGGTCCCGGTAGGAGGCTACACCTTC	CASSPRGVPVGGYTF
NA	TRBV6-5	NA	TRBJ2-4	TGTGCCAGCAGTTACTCGATAACAGTCGCCAAAAACATTCAGTACTTC	CASSYSITVAKNIQYF
NA	TRBV29-1	NA	TRBJ2-7	TGCAGCGTTGATTCGGCAGGGCACGAGCAGTACTTC	CSVDSAGHEQYF
NA	TRBV27	many	TRBJ1-5	TGTGCCAGCAGTTTACTCGGACGGAGTGATCAGCCCCAGCATTTT	CASSLLGRSDQPQHF
NA	TRBV7-6	NA	TRBJ2-5	TGTGCCAGCAGCTTAGTATCGGGGAAGCGAGAGACCCAGTACTTC	CASSLVSGKRETQYF
NA	TRBV10-3	many	TRBJ2-3	TGTGCCATCAGCCGGGCGGGGCACACAGATACGCAGTATTTT	CAISRAGHTDTQYF
TRBD1	TRBV12-3/TRBV12-4	few	TRBJ1-1	TGTGCCAGCAGTACTGGGACAGGGAAGGGAGCTTTCTTT	CASSTGTGKGAFF
NA	TRBV5-1	NA	TRBJ2-2	TGCGCCAGCAGCTTAAATAACAGACTGACCGGGGAGCTGTTTTTT	CASSLNNRLTGELFF
NA	TRBV10-3	NA	TRBJ1-5	TGTGCCATCTCGGGGCAGACCGATCAGCCCCAGCATTTT	CAISGQTDQPQHF
NA	TRBV12-5	many	TRBJ2-5	TGTGCTAGTGGCCCCGGGACAACCGTTCAAGAGACCCAGTACTTC	CASGPGTTVQETQYF
TRBD1	TRBV11-1	many	TRBJ1-1	TGTGCCAGCAGCTTTGGGAGGGGGCCCACTGAAGCTTTCTTT	CASSFGRGPTEAFF